The present entry profiles one T cell receptor (beta chain) with its context. Its antigen remains unknown. Some clones are missing from TCRdb's copy, which holds only in-frame ones; the method was immunoSEQ multiplex PCR. In the table there are about 2.1 million clones, approximately 92% of which are singletons. It was CD45RO-negative cells, positively selected for CCR7, that made up naive CD8 cells, with terminally differentiated effector memory CD45RA+ cells excluded. This specimen belongs to a study of shared clonotypes between healthy human individuals. Whole-study findings and limits: Clonotype sharing across several donors was observed for around 4.5% of naive CD4 clonotypes. With few donors, the genetic and exposure-history diversity represented was limited.

Germline-derived CDR1 and CDR2 are MNHNY and SVGAGI (reference sequence). V was shortened by 0 bases and J by 4 bases, with 11 bases between the two germline ends. The CDR3 is 15 amino acids. The origin of this receptor is a man aged 18 to 29 in good health. Some clones in this sample may be carry-over from other donors' samples. The chain has TRBV6-6 and TRBJ2-3; the D gene is possibly TRBD2 (6 bases). The sample taken for sequencing was naive CD8+ T cells from PBMCs. CDR3 nucleotide sequence: TGTGCCAGCAGTTACTCGTTAGCGGACGCAGATACGCAGTATTTT. The encoded protein is CASSYSLADADTQYF.